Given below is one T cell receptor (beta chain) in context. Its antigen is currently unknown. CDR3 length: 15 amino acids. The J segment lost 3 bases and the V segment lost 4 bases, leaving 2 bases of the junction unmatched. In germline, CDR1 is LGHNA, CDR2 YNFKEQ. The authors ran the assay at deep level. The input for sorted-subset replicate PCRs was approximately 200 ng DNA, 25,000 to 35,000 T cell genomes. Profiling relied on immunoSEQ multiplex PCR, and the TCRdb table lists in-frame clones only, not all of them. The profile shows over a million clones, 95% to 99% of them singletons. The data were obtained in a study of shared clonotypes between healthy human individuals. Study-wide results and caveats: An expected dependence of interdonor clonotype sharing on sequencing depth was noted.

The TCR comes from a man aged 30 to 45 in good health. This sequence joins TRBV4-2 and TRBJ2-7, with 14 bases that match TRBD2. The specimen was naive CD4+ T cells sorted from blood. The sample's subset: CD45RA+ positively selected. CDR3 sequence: CASSRGTSGSYEQYF. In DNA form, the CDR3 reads TGTGCCAGCAGCCGCGGGACTAGCGGGAGCTACGAGCAGTACTTC.